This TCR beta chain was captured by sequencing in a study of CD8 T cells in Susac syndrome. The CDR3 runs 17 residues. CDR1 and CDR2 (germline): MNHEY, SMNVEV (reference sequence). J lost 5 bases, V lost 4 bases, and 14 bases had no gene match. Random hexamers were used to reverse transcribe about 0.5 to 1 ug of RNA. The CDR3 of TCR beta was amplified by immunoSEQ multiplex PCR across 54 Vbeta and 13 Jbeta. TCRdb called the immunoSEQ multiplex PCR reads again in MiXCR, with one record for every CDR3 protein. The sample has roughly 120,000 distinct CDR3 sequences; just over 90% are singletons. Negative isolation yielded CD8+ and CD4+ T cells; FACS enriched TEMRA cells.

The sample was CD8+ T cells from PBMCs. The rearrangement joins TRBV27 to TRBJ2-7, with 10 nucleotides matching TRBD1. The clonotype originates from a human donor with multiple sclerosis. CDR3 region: CASSSRRRDRGLNEQYF. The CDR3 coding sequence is TGTGCCAGCAGTTCCCGGAGGCGGGACAGGGGTCTAAACGAGCAGTACTTC.